This T cell receptor (beta chain) derives from a study of blood T cell repertoires in COVID-19. Germline V gene lookup returns CDR1 SGDLS and CDR2 YYNGEE. The V end lost 4 bases, the J end lost 1 base, and 11 bases lay between the germline ends. The length of the CDR3 is 14 residues. Here immunoSEQ multiplex PCR was the method, and the copy in TCRdb shows in-frame clones only, minus some. The sample lists hundreds of thousands of clones; more than 75% were seen once. V and J are TRBV9 and TRBJ1-1, with D perhaps TRBD1 (5 bases). The material sequenced was PBMCs or T cells enriched from blood (not recorded which). The receptor was isolated from a woman aged 40 to 49 with acute COVID-19. The CDR3: CASSPRQGNTEAFF. In nucleotides, the CDR3 is TGTGCCAGCAGCCCCCGCCAGGGGAACACTGAAGCTTTCTTT.